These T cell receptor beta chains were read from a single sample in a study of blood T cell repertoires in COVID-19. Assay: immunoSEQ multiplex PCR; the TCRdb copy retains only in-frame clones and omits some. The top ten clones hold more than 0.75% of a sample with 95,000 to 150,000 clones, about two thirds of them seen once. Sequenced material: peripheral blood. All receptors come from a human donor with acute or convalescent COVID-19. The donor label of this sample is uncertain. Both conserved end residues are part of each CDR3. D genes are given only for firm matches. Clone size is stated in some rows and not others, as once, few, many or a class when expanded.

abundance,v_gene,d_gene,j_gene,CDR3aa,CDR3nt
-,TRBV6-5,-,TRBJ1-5,CASSPLQGRDQPQHF,TGTGCCAGCAGTCCCCTGCAGGGTCGAGATCAGCCCCAGCATTTT
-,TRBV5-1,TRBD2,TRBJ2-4,CASSSAGLAGGLKNIQYF,TGCGCCAGCAGTTCCGCCGGGCTAGCGGGGGGACTTAAAAACATTCAGTACTTC
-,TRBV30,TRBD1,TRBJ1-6,CACDRGSFRNSPLHF,TGTGCTTGCGACAGGGGCTCTTTCCGGAATTCACCCCTCCACTTT
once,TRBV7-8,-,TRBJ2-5,CASSQEGAQYF,TGTGCCAGCAGCCAAGAAGGGGCCCAGTACTTC
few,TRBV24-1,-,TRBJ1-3,CATPLAAGGDTIYF,TGTGCCACTCCGCTGGCCGCGGGGGGGGACACCATATATTTT
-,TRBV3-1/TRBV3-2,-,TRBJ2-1,CASSPGGPRSEQFF,TGTGCCAGCAGCCCGGGGGGCCCTAGGAGTGAGCAGTTCTTC
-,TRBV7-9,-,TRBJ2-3,CASSLLLGGGTTDTQYF,TGTGCCAGCAGCTTACTACTCGGCGGGGGCACTACAGATACGCAGTATTTT
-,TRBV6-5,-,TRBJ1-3,CASSRGGAGGNTIYF,TGTGCCAGCAGTAGAGGGGGGGCGGGTGGAAACACCATATATTTT
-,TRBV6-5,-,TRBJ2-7,CASGAGYPYEQYF,TGTGCCAGCGGGGCAGGATATCCCTACGAGCAGTACTTC
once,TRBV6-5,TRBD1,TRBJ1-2,CASNRGIQGNYGYTF,TGTGCCAGCAATCGAGGAATACAGGGGAACTATGGCTACACCTTC
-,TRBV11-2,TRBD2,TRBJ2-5,CASRLAGVTYQETQYF,TGTGCCAGCCGACTAGCGGGGGTAACATACCAAGAGACCCAGTACTTC
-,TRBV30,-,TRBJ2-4,CAWSVKGGAKNIQYF,TGTGCCTGGAGTGTTAAGGGGGGGGCCAAAAACATTCAGTACTTC
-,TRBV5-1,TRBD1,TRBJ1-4,CASSFTGGVNEKLFF,TGCGCCAGCAGCTTTACAGGGGGCGTCAATGAAAAACTGTTTTTT
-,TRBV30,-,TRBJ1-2,CAWSSQVVPNYGYTF,TGTGCCTGGAGTAGCCAGGTAGTCCCTAACTATGGCTACACCTTC
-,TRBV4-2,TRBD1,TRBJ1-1,CASSQERAGQGWTEAFF,TGTGCCAGCAGCCAAGAGCGTGCGGGACAGGGATGGACTGAAGCTTTCTTT
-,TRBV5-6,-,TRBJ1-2,CASSLGQLYGYTF,TGTGCCAGCAGCTTGGGACAGTTATATGGCTACACCTTC
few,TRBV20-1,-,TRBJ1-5,CSASSNGQPNQPQHF,TGCAGTGCTAGTAGTAATGGACAGCCTAATCAGCCCCAGCATTTT
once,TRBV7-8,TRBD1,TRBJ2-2,CASSSGQGSGELFF,TGTGCCAGCAGCTCGGGACAGGGGTCCGGGGAGCTGTTTTTT
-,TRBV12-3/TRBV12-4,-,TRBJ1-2,CASSLGQDLYTF,TGTGCCAGCAGTTTAGGACAGGACTTATACACCTTC
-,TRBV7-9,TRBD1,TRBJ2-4,CASSLAGTGGAQYF,TGTGCCAGCAGCTTGGCCGGGACAGGGGGAGCTCAGTACTTC
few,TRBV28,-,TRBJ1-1,CASSLRQVGAFF,TGTGCCAGCAGTTTAAGGCAGGTTGGGGCTTTCTTT
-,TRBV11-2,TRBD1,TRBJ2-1,CASSRRQGRNEQFF,TGTGCCAGCAGCCGGAGACAGGGGCGTAATGAGCAGTTCTTC
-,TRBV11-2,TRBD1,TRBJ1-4,CASSQRGGASNEKLFF,TGTGCCAGCAGCCAAAGAGGGGGCGCTTCGAATGAAAAACTGTTTTTT
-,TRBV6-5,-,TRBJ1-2,CASSKSTTALYGYTF,TGTGCCAGCAGTAAATCTACGACAGCTCTCTATGGCTACACCTTC
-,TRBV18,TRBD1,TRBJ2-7,CASSPGTGNSYEQYF,TGTGCCAGCTCACCCGGGACAGGGAACTCCTACGAGCAGTACTTC
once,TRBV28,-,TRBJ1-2,CASSLGRAGGNGYTF,TGTGCCAGCAGTTTAGGAAGAGCAGGTGGTAATGGCTACACCTTC
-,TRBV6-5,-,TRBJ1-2,CASTLQGGGYTF,TGTGCCAGCACCCTACAAGGGGGAGGCTACACCTTC
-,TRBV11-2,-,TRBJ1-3,CASSLSGNTIYF,TGTGCCAGCAGCCTCTCTGGAAACACCATATATTTT
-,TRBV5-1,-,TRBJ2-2,CASREGLSTGELFF,TGCGCCAGCAGAGAGGGACTGTCCACCGGGGAGCTGTTTTTT
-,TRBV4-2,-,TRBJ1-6,CASSHLLSNSPLHF,TGTGCCAGCAGCCATCTACTCTCGAATTCACCCCTCCACTTT
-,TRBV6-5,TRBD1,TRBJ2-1,CASSNTGGGYNEQFF,TGTGCCAGCAGTAATACAGGGGGCGGCTACAATGAGCAGTTCTTC
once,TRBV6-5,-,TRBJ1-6,CASSYSGARVGSPLHF,TGTGCCAGCAGTTACTCGGGGGCCAGGGTCGGTTCACCCCTCCACTTT
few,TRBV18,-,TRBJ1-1,CASSPPRQGNTEAFF,TGTGCCAGCTCACCACCGCGGCAGGGAAACACTGAAGCTTTCTTT
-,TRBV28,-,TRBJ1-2,CASTPVVQVYGYTF,TGTGCCAGCACCCCGGTTGTGCAAGTCTATGGCTACACCTTC
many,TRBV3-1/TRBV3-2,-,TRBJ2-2,CASSPWTAGITGELFF,TGTGCCAGCAGCCCCTGGACGGCAGGGATCACCGGGGAGCTGTTTTTT
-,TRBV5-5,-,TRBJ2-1,CAGGRDLSSYNEQFF,TGTGCCGGCGGCCGTGACCTGAGCTCCTACAATGAGCAGTTCTTC
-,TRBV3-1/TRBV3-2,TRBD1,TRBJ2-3,CASSRKISRQGTDTQYF,TGTGCCAGCAGCCGTAAGATCTCGCGACAGGGTACAGATACGCAGTATTTT
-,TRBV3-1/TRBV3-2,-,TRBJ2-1,CASSRGSSYNEQFF,TGTGCCAGCAGCAGGGGGAGCTCCTACAATGAGCAGTTCTTC
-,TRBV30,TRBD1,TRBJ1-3,CAWSRDRWGSGNTIYF,TGTGCCTGGAGCCGGGACAGGTGGGGCTCTGGAAACACCATATATTTT
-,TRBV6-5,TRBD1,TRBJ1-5,CASTRTGYSNQPQHF,TGTGCCAGCACCCGGACAGGCTATAGCAATCAGCCCCAGCATTTT
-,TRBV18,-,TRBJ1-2,CASSPGTSYGYTF,TGTGCCAGCTCACCCGGGACTTCCTATGGCTACACCTTC
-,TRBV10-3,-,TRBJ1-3,CAARSLSGNTIYF,TGTGCCGCCCGGTCCCTCTCTGGAAACACCATATATTTT
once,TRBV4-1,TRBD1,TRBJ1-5,CASSPSGQKNQPQHF,TGCGCCAGCAGCCCCTCGGGACAGAAAAATCAGCCCCAGCATTTT
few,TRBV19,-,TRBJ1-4,CASSDDSDGVKLFF,TGTGCCAGTAGTGACGACAGTGATGGGGTAAAACTGTTTTTT
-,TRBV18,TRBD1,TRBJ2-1,CASSQGQGGNEQFF,TGTGCCAGCTCACAGGGACAGGGGGGCAATGAGCAGTTCTTC
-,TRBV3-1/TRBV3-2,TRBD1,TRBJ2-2,CASSQAPGQGTGELFF,TGTGCCAGCAGCCAAGCACCGGGACAGGGCACCGGGGAGCTGTTTTTT
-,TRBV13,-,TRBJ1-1,CASSFYGERTEAFF,TGTGCCAGCAGCTTTTACGGGGAGAGGACTGAAGCTTTCTTT
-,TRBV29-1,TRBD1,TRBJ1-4,CSVGQGEKLFF,TGCAGCGTTGGACAGGGTGAAAAACTGTTTTTT